These T cell receptor beta chains were read from a single sample in a study of blood T cells in healthy people across ages. Via MiXCR, TCRdb re-called the 5' RACE reads, giving one row per CDR3 protein. There are about 1,400,000 distinct CDR3 sequences in the sample; around 59% occur only once, and 6.5% to 8.5% lies in the top ten. Specimen: blood. The receptors were gathered from a man aged 18-30 years in good health. Both conserved end residues are part of each CDR3. The order of the fields is V gene, D gene, J gene, clone size, CDR3 DNA, CDR3 protein. The D gene is left open where the match is weak. A clone size is listed for some rows: how often the clone was seen (once, few, many), or a class if it is expanded.

TRBV29-1	TRBD1	TRBJ1-2	NA	TGCAGCGTTACCCGGGACAGTAAAAGTGCACGGGATGGCTACACCTTC	CSVTRDSKSARDGYTF
TRBV14	NA	TRBJ2-1	few	TGTGCCAGCAGCCAAGATTTTCATGAGCAGTTCTTC	CASSQDFHEQFF
TRBV25-1	TRBD1	TRBJ1-2	NA	TGTGCCAGCGGGACAGGGCGAGCTGGCTACACCTTC	CASGTGRAGYTF
TRBV19	TRBD2	TRBJ2-1	NA	TGTGCCAGTATGCATAGCGGGAGGGTCTACAATGAGCAGTTCTTC	CASMHSGRVYNEQFF
TRBV20-1	TRBD2	TRBJ2-7	NA	TGCAGTGCTAGAGTCCCGGGACTAGGTGGGGATTACGAGCAGTACTTC	CSARVPGLGGDYEQYF
TRBV27	NA	TRBJ2-1	NA	TGTGCCAGCAGTTTTATGGCCGAGCAGTTCTTC	CASSFMAEQFF
TRBV29-1	NA	TRBJ1-5	NA	TGCAGCGTTGTGGCGGGGAACAATCAGCCCCAGCATTTT	CSVVAGNNQPQHF
TRBV20-1	TRBD1	TRBJ1-2	NA	TGCAGTGCTCCCGGACAGGCTTCTAACTATGGCTACACCTTC	CSAPGQASNYGYTF
TRBV14	NA	TRBJ2-7	NA	TGTGCCAGCAGCCAAAGACCACTAGCTACCTACGAGCAGTACTTC	CASSQRPLATYEQYF
TRBV29-1	TRBD2	TRBJ2-7	NA	TGCAGCGTCGCTAGCGGGTACGAGCAGTACTTC	CSVASGYEQYF
TRBV9	NA	TRBJ2-1	NA	TGTGCCAGCAGCGCTACCTCAACGAGCTCCTACAATGAGCAGTTCTTC	CASSATSTSSYNEQFF
TRBV7-6	NA	TRBJ2-3	NA	TGTGCCAGCAGCTTAGCGATAGGAAGCACAGATACGCAGTATTTT	CASSLAIGSTDTQYF
TRBV15	NA	TRBJ2-1	NA	TGTGCCACCAGCAGAGATGAAGTCCGAACTAGCTCCTACAATGAGCAGTTCTTC	CATSRDEVRTSSYNEQFF
TRBV4-1	TRBD2	TRBJ2-7	NA	TGCGCCAGCAGCGCGCGACTAGCGGGGACATACGAGCAGTACTTC	CASSARLAGTYEQYF
TRBV20-1	TRBD2	TRBJ2-2	NA	TGCAGTGCTAGTTCGGCGGGGGGTGGCACCGGGGAGCTGTTTTTT	CSASSAGGGTGELFF
TRBV7-9	TRBD2	TRBJ2-1	NA	TGTGCCAGCAGTCTTGTAGGACTAGTTTTTAACGATGAGCAGTTCTTC	CASSLVGLVFNDEQFF
TRBV4-1	NA	TRBJ1-5	NA	TGCGCCAGCAGCCAAGGCCGCTTAATTCCCCAGCCCCAGCATTTT	CASSQGRLIPQPQHF
TRBV11-2	NA	TRBJ2-3	NA	TGTGCCAGCAGCTTAGTTTCAGTTTCAGATACGCAGTATTTT	CASSLVSVSDTQYF
TRBV6-1	TRBD2	TRBJ2-7	NA	TGTGCCAGCAGTGCGACTAGCGGGTGGCTGGCCGAGCAGTACTTC	CASSATSGWLAEQYF
TRBV2	NA	TRBJ2-1	few	TGTGCCAGCAGTGAAGCGCTTCTGGGGCTTGGGTACAATGAGCAGTTCTTC	CASSEALLGLGYNEQFF
TRBV7-2	TRBD2	TRBJ2-5	few	TGTGCCAGCAGCTTAGAGTCTAGCGGGGGCGGGGAGACCCAGTACTTC	CASSLESSGGGETQYF
TRBV10-3	NA	TRBJ1-2	few	TGTGCCATCACCCCTGATATGATAGGTGGCTACACCTTC	CAITPDMIGGYTF
TRBV7-9	NA	TRBJ2-3	NA	TGTGCCAGCAGACGTACTTATAAGGGGGATACGCAGTATTTT	CASRRTYKGDTQYF
TRBV2	TRBD2	TRBJ2-7	NA	TGTGCCAGCGATAGCGGGACCTCCTACGAGCAGTACTTC	CASDSGTSYEQYF
TRBV7-6	NA	TRBJ2-3	few	TGTGCCAGCTCCCCAGAGTTGAGAGATACGCAGTATTTT	CASSPELRDTQYF
TRBV4-2	TRBD1	TRBJ2-6	once	TGTGCCAGCAGCCAAGCCGGGACAGCGCTCTCTGGGACCAACGTCCTGACTTTC	CASSQAGTALSGTNVLTF
TRBV4-2	NA	TRBJ2-1	NA	TGTGCCAGCAGCCCAGAGGAGGGCTCCTACAATGAGCAGTTCTTC	CASSPEEGSYNEQFF
TRBV12-3/TRBV12-4	NA	TRBJ2-7	NA	TGTGTCAGCAGTTTAGGCCCGGTCTACGAGCAGTACTTC	CVSSLGPVYEQYF
TRBV20-1	NA	TRBJ2-5	NA	TGCAGTGCGGAAGGCCGCAGACCAGAAGAGACCCAGTACTTC	CSAEGRRPEETQYF
TRBV2	TRBD1	TRBJ2-7	NA	TGTGCCAGCATTTCAACCGAGTGGACAGGGATCTCCTACGAGCAGTACTTC	CASISTEWTGISYEQYF
TRBV29-1	TRBD2	TRBJ2-3	NA	TGCAGCGCCTTGGGAGGGGTAGATACGCAGTATTTT	CSALGGVDTQYF
TRBV10-3	NA	TRBJ2-5	NA	TGTGCCATCAGTGAGTTAAATTACGAGACCCAGTACTTC	CAISELNYETQYF
TRBV11-1	TRBD1	TRBJ2-1	NA	TGTGCCAGCAGCCCCCGCCGGGACAGGGTTATCGGTGAGCAGTTCTTC	CASSPRRDRVIGEQFF
TRBV29-1	NA	TRBJ2-2	few	TGCAGCGTTGAAGGGGCGCATTTGAACACCGGGGAGCTGTTTTTT	CSVEGAHLNTGELFF
TRBV20-1	NA	TRBJ1-2	once	TGCAGTGCCAGAATACAAACCCTAGACTATGGCTACACCTTC	CSARIQTLDYGYTF
TRBV27	TRBD1	TRBJ2-7	NA	TGTGCCAGCAGTTTAACCGGGACAGGGTTCTACGAGCAGTACTTC	CASSLTGTGFYEQYF
TRBV4-2	TRBD2	TRBJ2-1	once	TGTGCCAGCAGCCGAGTTACTAGCGGGGATAGGGATGAGCAGTTCTTC	CASSRVTSGDRDEQFF
TRBV28	NA	TRBJ2-7	NA	TGTGCCAGCACTCTAAAGGGAGGTGTTCCCTACGAGCAGTACTTC	CASTLKGGVPYEQYF
TRBV2	TRBD1	TRBJ1-6	NA	TGTGCCAGCAGGGAAACAGGGGTTGGGGTCAATTCACCCCTCCACTTT	CASRETGVGVNSPLHF
TRBV4-1	NA	TRBJ2-2	NA	TGCGTCAGCAGCCAAGAATGGCCGAACACCGGGGAGCTGTTTTTT	CVSSQEWPNTGELFF
TRBV5-1	TRBD2	TRBJ2-3	NA	TGCGCCAGCAGCTTGGCCTTCGCGGGGGACACAGATACGCAGTATTTT	CASSLAFAGDTDTQYF
TRBV10-2	TRBD1	TRBJ2-2	NA	TGCGCCAGCGGATACAGGGACAGGGCCACGAACACCGGGGAGCTGTTTTTT	CASGYRDRATNTGELFF
TRBV6-2/TRBV6-3	TRBD2	TRBJ2-1	NA	TGTGCCAGCAGTTACTCGGTTAGCGGGGGCTTCTCCTACAATGAGCAGTTCTTC	CASSYSVSGGFSYNEQFF
TRBV2	TRBD2	TRBJ2-7	NA	TGTGCCAGCATTCCGGGACTAGCCTACGAGCAGTACTTC	CASIPGLAYEQYF
TRBV9	NA	TRBJ2-7	NA	TGTGCCAGCAGCGTAGGGCTCGGTACCTACGAGCAGTACTTC	CASSVGLGTYEQYF
TRBV20-1	TRBD2	TRBJ2-7	few	TGCAGTGCCGCTAGCGGGAGCTCCTACGAGCAGTACTTC	CSAASGSSYEQYF
TRBV20-1	NA	TRBJ2-7	few	TGCAGTGCTACCCGACGACAGACGAGATTGTACGAGCAGTACTTC	CSATRRQTRLYEQYF
TRBV12-3/TRBV12-4	TRBD1	TRBJ1-5	NA	TGTGCCAGCAGCTCCGGGACAGGGAACAATCAGCCCCAGCATTTT	CASSSGTGNNQPQHF
TRBV4-1	TRBD1	TRBJ1-2	NA	TGCGCCAGCAGCCAAGAAGGCCAGGGGGCTGGGAGTGGCTACACCTTC	CASSQEGQGAGSGYTF
TRBV29-1	TRBD1	TRBJ1-4	NA	TGCAGCGTTGTGGGAAGACAGGGGGATGAAAAACTGTTTTTT	CSVVGRQGDEKLFF
TRBV4-1	TRBD1	TRBJ1-1	NA	TGCGCCAGCAGCCAAGATGGTAATTGGGCAGGGGGCAACACTGAAGCTTTCTTT	CASSQDGNWAGGNTEAFF
TRBV5-6	NA	TRBJ2-5	once	TGTGCCAGCAGCTTGGGCGATTATCGGGGAGAGACCCAGTACTTC	CASSLGDYRGETQYF
TRBV14	TRBD1	TRBJ1-6	once	TGTGCCAGCAGCTGGGACAGGGAGAATTCACCCCTCCACTTT	CASSWDRENSPLHF
TRBV11-2	NA	TRBJ2-5	NA	TGTGCCAGTGCAAGGGGGAATCAAGAGACCCAGTACTTC	CASARGNQETQYF
TRBV6-2/TRBV6-3	NA	TRBJ1-1	NA	TGTGCCAGCAGTAACCCCGTTGGTGAAGCTTTCTTT	CASSNPVGEAFF
TRBV5-1	NA	TRBJ1-2	NA	TGCGCCAGCAGCCAGTCAACGGATGGGTATGGCTACACCTTC	CASSQSTDGYGYTF
TRBV6-6	NA	TRBJ1-2	few	TGTGCCAGCAGTTACGCCGGCACCCCGAACTATGGCTACACCTTC	CASSYAGTPNYGYTF